This is a list of T cell receptor beta chains from one sample in a study of blood T cell repertoires in COVID-19. Assay: immunoSEQ multiplex PCR; the TCRdb copy retains only in-frame clones and omits some. The repertoire holds about 230,000 clones, with about nine tenths as singletons. Sequencing was carried out using peripheral blood. The receptors shown here come from a man aged 50-60 years with COVID-19, enrolled during active disease. Both conserved end residues are part of each CDR3. Not all rows give a size; the values are once, few, many and, for expanded clones, a class.

abundance	j_gene	v_gene	CDR3aa
.	TRBJ1-4	TRBV11-2	CASSLGPPGENEKLFF
once	TRBJ2-3	TRBV3-1/TRBV3-2	CASSQVLTDTQYF
.	TRBJ1-2	TRBV6-1	CASSEGTVNYGYTF
.	TRBJ2-7	TRBV4-2	CASSQARAPYEQYF
.	TRBJ1-3	TRBV29-1	CSVGGQDSGNTIYF
.	TRBJ1-6	TRBV11-2	CASSTLRGAESPLHF
.	TRBJ2-1	TRBV18	CASSPSFAGDNEQFF
.	TRBJ2-2	TRBV6-5	CASSYLDSRLTGELFF
.	TRBJ1-3	TRBV7-6	CASSLASQGAGNTIYF
.	TRBJ1-2	TRBV20-1	CSASGTGLLDYGYTF
once	TRBJ2-1	TRBV6-2/TRBV6-3	CASSRPSGYNEQFF
.	TRBJ2-7	TRBV14	CASSQGRTGSYEQYF
.	TRBJ2-1	TRBV10-3	CAISDQTGPNYNEQFF
.	TRBJ1-2	TRBV7-2	CASSPAGRVGREEDGYTF
few	TRBJ1-6	TRBV5-1	CASTEQGFNSPLHF
.	TRBJ1-1	TRBV18	CASSPPDREAFF
.	TRBJ2-7	TRBV28	CASIGQGVYEQYF
.	TRBJ2-1	TRBV15	CATSYLSDLREGLGEQFF
.	TRBJ2-3	TRBV5-1	CASSPIGDSDTQYF
.	TRBJ2-5	TRBV19	CASSSRQGIQETQYF
.	TRBJ2-7	TRBV19	CASNSQGPAGEQYF
.	TRBJ1-2	TRBV6-5	CASSYSGDSAYLYYTF
.	TRBJ2-2	TRBV7-9	CASRPSQEATGELFF
.	TRBJ1-2	TRBV11-2	CASSLDGATSDYTF
few	TRBJ2-1	TRBV7-3	CASSFQGAGTPNNEQFF
once	TRBJ2-1	TRBV19	CATWGFYNEQFF
.	TRBJ2-3	TRBV29-1	CSVRGVIKTDTQYF
.	TRBJ2-7	TRBV30	CAWSSGGYEQYF
.	TRBJ1-4	TRBV2	CASSGLDRGGEKLFF
once	TRBJ2-5	TRBV5-1	CASSLASRGLETQYF
once	TRBJ1-2	TRBV3-1/TRBV3-2	CASSQDVGGSAHYGYTF
.	TRBJ2-5	TRBV9	CASSALGSIQETQYF
.	TRBJ2-1	TRBV7-9	CASSTIMTTPSYNEQFF
.	TRBJ2-7	TRBV6-1	CASSEAMTMEGYEQYF
.	TRBJ1-3	TRBV29-1	CSVENTGSSGNTIYF
once	TRBJ1-1	TRBV20-1	CSASPTPGYTEAFF
.	TRBJ2-2	TRBV7-3	CASSIANTGELFF
.	TRBJ2-3	TRBV27	CASRPFGGDTQYF
.	TRBJ2-2	TRBV25-1	CASSEASRGGTGELFF
.	TRBJ1-6	TRBV12-3/TRBV12-4	CATQDRANSPLHF
.	TRBJ2-3	TRBV21-1	CASSREAGGGDTQYF
.	TRBJ2-7	TRBV5-6	CASSLGTGQRASYEQYF
.	TRBJ2-5	TRBV6-5	CASIKTQGREETQYF
.	TRBJ2-1	TRBV5-1	CASRNRSSGSYSEQFF
.	TRBJ2-2	TRBV9	CASSVQANTGELFF
.	TRBJ2-5	TRBV4-3	CASSQDQFRETQYF
.	TRBJ2-3	TRBV11-1	CASSYKQGPADTQYF
.	TRBJ2-7	TRBV5-1	CASSSDRVSSYEQYF